The present entry profiles one T cell receptor beta chain with its context. The data stem from a study of T cell changes during pregnancy in multiple sclerosis. The repertoire was sequenced with immunoSEQ multiplex PCR; TCRdb's copy has only in-frame clones and lacks some. The repertoire has about 33,000 clones, about 89% of them found once; the top ten carry 2.8%. Unmatched junction bases numbered 4, after V lost 7 bases and J lost 1 base. The CDR3 is 13 amino acids. Looked up from germline, CDR1 is SQVTM and CDR2 is ANQGSEA. The clonotype was recovered from a female donor in good health, enrolled as a control in a pregnancy study. The rearrangement joins TRBV29-1 to TRBJ2-3; 8 bases map to TRBD2. The sample here was CD4+ T cells from peripheral blood mononuclear cells, taken in the third trimester of pregnancy. The CDR3 region has the DNA TGCAGCGGACCGGGACTAGGCACAGATACGCAGTATTTT. It translates to CSGPGLGTDTQYF.